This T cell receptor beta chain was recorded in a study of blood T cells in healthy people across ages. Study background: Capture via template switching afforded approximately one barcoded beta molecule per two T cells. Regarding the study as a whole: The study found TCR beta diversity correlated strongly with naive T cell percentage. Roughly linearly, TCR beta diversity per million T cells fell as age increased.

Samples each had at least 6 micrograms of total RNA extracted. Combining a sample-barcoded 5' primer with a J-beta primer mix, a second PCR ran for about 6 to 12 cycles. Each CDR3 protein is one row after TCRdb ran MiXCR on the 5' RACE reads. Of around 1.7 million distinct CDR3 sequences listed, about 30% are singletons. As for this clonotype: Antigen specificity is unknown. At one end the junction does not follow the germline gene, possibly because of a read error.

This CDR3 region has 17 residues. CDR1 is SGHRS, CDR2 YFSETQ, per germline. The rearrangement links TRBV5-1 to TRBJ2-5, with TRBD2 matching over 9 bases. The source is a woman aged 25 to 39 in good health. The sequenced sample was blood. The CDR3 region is CASSSRKTSGGRETRYF. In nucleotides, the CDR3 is TGCGCCAGCAGCTCGAGAAAGACTAGCGGAGGGCGAGAGACCCGGTACTTC. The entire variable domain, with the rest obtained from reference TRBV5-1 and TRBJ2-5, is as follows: KAGVTQTPRYLIKTRGQQVTLSCSPISGHRSVSWYQQTPGQGLQFLFEYFSETQRNKGNFPGRFSGRQFSNSRSEMNVSTLELGDSALYLCASSSRKTSGGRETRYFGPGTRLLVL.